This T cell receptor (beta chain) was identified during a study of T cells after yellow fever vaccination. The study's findings and limits: Any FACS-sorted repertoire could hold abundant clonotypes that contaminate it from the bulk population. Once the booster was given, most primary-vaccination clones reappeared, at around 96% for CD4 and more than 85% for CD8. A weaker secondary response peaked on day 5, the primary on day 15.

TCRdb called the 5' RACE reads again in MiXCR, with one record for every CDR3 protein. The sample consists of 300,000 to 450,000 distinct CDR3 sequences, around 8.1% of them appearing once. This clonotype was counted a few times. Antigen specificity is unknown. This CDR3 is 16 amino acids long. Germline values: CDR1 MNHNS, CDR2 SASEGT. V was pared by 6 bases and J by 0 bases, with 14 bases between. The sample consisted of PBMCs, taken roughly 47 days after the first yellow fever vaccination. This chain joins TRBV6-1 and TRBJ1-4; D is unresolved. This receptor was obtained from a man younger than 30 who received the YFV17D yellow fever vaccine. In DNA, the CDR3 is TGTGCCAGCAGCCGAATGGTAGCAGCAACTAATGAAAAACTGTTTTTT. It translates to CASSRMVAATNEKLFF.